This T cell receptor beta chain comes out of a study of blood T cell repertoires in COVID-19. The overall study: Samples representing acute and convalescent COVID-19 were sourced from the United States, Italy and Spain. PBMCs, B-cell-depleted T cells, or T cells provided the cDNA or gDNA that made up the material.

With 5 bases removed from V and 10 bases from J, the gap between germline ends came to 17 bases. Germline loops: CDR1 ENHRY, CDR2 SYGVKD. The CDR3 is 13 residues long. The method was immunoSEQ multiplex PCR; TCRdb's version includes in-frame clones alone and lacks a portion of them. Seen here are approximately 110,000 clones, 85% observed once, and the top ten hold about 3.8%. Sequencing used peripheral blood. This receptor was identified in a man aged 50 to 60 with acute or convalescent COVID-19. V usage is TRBV10-3 and J usage is TRBJ1-1; D unresolved. CDR3 residues: CAISIGESGSAFF. For the CDR3, the DNA is TGTGCCATCAGTATCGGGGAATCTGGGTCAGCTTTCTTT.